Here is one T cell receptor (beta chain) with its context. The target of this receptor is not known. Base qualities are not recorded, but no much larger clone differs from it by a single base. The sample comes from a study of blood T cell repertoires in COVID-19 (dated by TCRdb to 2020 to 2022). Study-wide context: Collaborator samples came from the United States, Italy and Spain and covered acute and convalescent phases of COVID-19. The material from the prospective study consisted of cDNA or gDNA derived from T cells, B-cell-depleted T cells, or PBMCs. The dataset comprised deeply sampled blood TCRbeta repertoires from subjects exposed to, actively infected with, or recovered from COVID-19. A freely available public database, intended as a resource for researchers studying the immune response to SARS-CoV-2, is where the repertoires were released. Samples were obtained from the ongoing ImmuneRACE study (first 160 participants) and from 1,254 subjects provided by 6 global collaborators. The sample metadata nearly always contained a de-identified subject ID, COVID-19 status, age in years and sex. Where available, HLA class I and class II types were obtained from metadata supplied by the sample provider rather than from assay-based typing.

On the study overall, not on this receptor specifically: The amount of clinical and demographic metadata varied by source and participant and was provided uncurated.

The CDR3 starts with the cysteine, ends with the phenylalanine, and has 18 residues. CDR3 DNA is the only sequence kept; it has 54 bases, read in frame from the first base. Based on the germline V gene (reference sequence), the CDR1 and CDR2 sequences are SGHKS and YYEKEE. Trimming at the junction amounts to 3 bases on V and 8 bases on J, and the germline ends lie 27 bases apart. TCRbeta CDR3 regions were amplified from genomic DNA using the immunoSEQ Assay, a bias-controlled multiplex PCR. As for how the authors treated the data: Within the assay, amplification of reference gene primers was used to estimate how many nucleated cells each sample contained. To quantify the absolute abundance of each unique TCRbeta CDR3 rearrangement, sequence reads were collapsed and filtered. Productive Simpson clonality was computed per sample as the square root of Simpson's diversity index over productive rearrangements. TCRdb obtained this table from immuneACCESS and retained in-frame rearrangements with V and J assigned. These tables miss some clones; where compared with another copy, unresolved V genes account for less than half of the shortfall, and the remainder is unexplained. Clone size and the V and J calls come from that table; the DNA yielded D and trimming. The sample table records 110,000 or so clones; around 83% of these occur just once. Together, the top ten hold 4% to 4.5% of the sample.

Each collaborating institution followed its own protocols to collect whole blood in K2EDTA tubes. Collaborator samples were shipped for TCRbeta analysis as frozen whole blood, isolated PBMCs, or DNA extracted from either sample type. Sequenced material: peripheral blood. The sequence derives from a woman in her 70s with acute or convalescent COVID-19. The chain joins TRBV5-5 to TRBJ2-1; the D gene is perhaps TRBD1, from 5 matching bases. The CDR3 reads CASSSFATTGIWWDEQFF. The nucleotide sequence reads TGTGCCAGCAGCTCTTTTGCGACCACAGGAATCTGGTGGGATGAGCAGTTCTTC. Here the CDR3 is joined to the reference TRBV5-5 and TRBJ2-1 genes, and the full variable domain is: DAGVTQSPTHLIKTRGQQVTLRCSPISGHKSVSWYQQVLGQGPQFIFQYYEKEERGRGNFPDRFSARQFPNYSSELNVNALLLGDSALYLCASSSFATTGIWWDEQFFGPGTRLTVL.